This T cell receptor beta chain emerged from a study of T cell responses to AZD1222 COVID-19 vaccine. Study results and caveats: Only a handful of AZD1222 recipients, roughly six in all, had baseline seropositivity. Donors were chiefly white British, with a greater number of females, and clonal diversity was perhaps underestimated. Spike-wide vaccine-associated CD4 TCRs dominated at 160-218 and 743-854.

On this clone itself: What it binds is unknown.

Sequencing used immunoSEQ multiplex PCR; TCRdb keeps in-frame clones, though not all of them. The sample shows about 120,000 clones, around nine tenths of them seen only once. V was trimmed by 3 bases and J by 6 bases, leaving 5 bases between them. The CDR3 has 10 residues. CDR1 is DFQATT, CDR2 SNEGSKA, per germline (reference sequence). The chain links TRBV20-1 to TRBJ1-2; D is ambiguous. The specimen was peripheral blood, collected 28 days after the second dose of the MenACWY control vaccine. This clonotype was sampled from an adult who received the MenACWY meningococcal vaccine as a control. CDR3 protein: CSASVDGYTF. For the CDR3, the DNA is TGCAGTGCTAGCGTTGATGGCTACACCTTC.